The 11 T cell receptor beta chains presented below share a single source sample, sequenced in a study of CD8+CD57+ T cells in acquired aplastic anemia. Sequencing was done on patients that had shown CD8+CD57+ cell expansion by flow cytometry. The TCR beta profiling, which covered VDJ combination and CDR3 sequence, was carried out using genomic DNA as the template. TCRdb re-called the reads through MiXCR, storing one row per CDR3 protein. The sample lists around 200,000 distinct CDR3 sequences; roughly half were seen once. Specimen: sorted CD4+, CD8+, or CD8+CD57+ T cells (not recorded which) from PBMCs. The receptors were gathered from a human donor with aplastic anemia.

This clonotype has ten or more counts. The genes are TRBV20-1 and TRBJ2-3; TRBD2 agrees at 10 bases. The CDR3 loop spans 15 amino acids. Germline V gives CDR1 DFQATT, CDR2 SNEGSKA (reference sequence). Unmatched junction bases numbered 5, after V lost 1 base and J lost 4 bases. The DNA of the CDR3 is TGCAGTGCTAGAGTACTAGCGGGGTACCCAGATACGCAGTATTTT. As protein: CSARVLAGYPDTQYF.

The rearrangement links TRBV10-3 to TRBJ1-2, with 8 bases identical to TRBD1. From germline, CDR1 is ENHRY and CDR2 SYGVKD. V gave up 4 bases and J gave up 5 bases; unmatched junction bases: 3. The CDR3 runs to 13 residues. CDR3 region: CAISGTGLYGYTF. In nucleotides, the CDR3 is TGTGCCATCAGTGGGACAGGGTTATATGGCTACACCTTC.

This clonotype showed up many times. The chain carries TRBV18 and TRBJ1-6; D may be TRBD1 (6 bases). The CDR3 contains 15 residues. From germline, CDR1 is KGHSH and CDR2 LQKENI. The V gene lost 4 bases and the J gene lost 7 bases, with 14 bases spanning the gap. The CDR3 coding sequence is TGTGCCAGCTCACTCCGGGAGGGGGTCAATTCACCCCTCCACTTT. Protein: CASSLREGVNSPLHF. Full variable domain (rest looked up from reference TRBV18 and TRBJ1-6): NAGVMQNPRHLVRRRGQEARLRCSPMKGHSHVYWYRQLPEEGLKFMVYLQKENIIDESGMPKERFSAEFPKEGPSILRIQQVVRGDSAAYFCASSLREGVNSPLHFGNGTRLTVT.

The chain is built from TRBV2 and TRBJ1-1; 7 bases align to TRBD1. There are 14 residues in the CDR3. V shed 7 bases and J 3 bases; nucleotides not matched to a gene: 8. CDR1 is SNHLY and CDR2 is FYNNEI in the germline V gene. CDR3 sequence reads: CASITQGLDTEAFF. CDR3 DNA sequence: TGTGCCAGCATCACACAGGGGTTGGACACTGAAGCTTTCTTT. The full variable domain, in which reference TRBV2 and TRBJ1-1 provide the parts outside the CDR3, is EPEVTQTPSHQVTQMGQEVILRCVPISNHLYFYWYRQILGQKVEFLVSFYNNEISEKSEIFDDQFSVERPDGSNFTLKIRSTKLEDSAMYFCASITQGLDTEAFFGQGTRLTVV.

Many counts were recorded for this clonotype. This chain uses TRBV10-3 with TRBJ1-5; 9 nucleotides align to TRBD1. The CDR3 totals 14 residues. The germline gives CDR1 ENHRY, CDR2 SYGVKD. V lost 7 bases to trimming and J lost 6 bases; unmatched junction nucleotides: 7. CDR3 in amino acids: CAIKPGQGAQPQHF. The CDR3 DNA sequence: TGTGCCATCAAACCGGGACAGGGAGCTCAGCCCCAGCATTTT.

This clonotype was observed at least ten times. The CDR3 is CASRGQNEKLFF. The CDR3 DNA sequence: TGCGCCTCACGGGGGCAGAATGAAAAACTGTTTTTT. The V call is TRBV5-1, the J call TRBJ1-4; maybe TRBD1 (6 bases). The CDR3 is 12 amino acids. Germline V CDR1 and CDR2: SGHRS, YFSETQ. Trimming removed 10 bases from V and 5 bases from J, with 12 bases in between.

The chain joins TRBV7-6 to TRBJ2-1; D remains unclear. Trimming took 5 bases from V and 0 from J, leaving 8 bases between them. CDR1 and CDR2 from the germline V gene are SGHVS and FNYEAQ. CDR3 size: 14 residues. CDR3 sequence reads: CASSMSSSYNEQFF. The CDR3 bases are TGTGCCAGCAGCATGAGCAGCTCCTACAATGAGCAGTTCTTC. Using reference TRBV7-6 and TRBJ2-1 for the parts outside the CDR3, the full variable domain is GAGVSQSPRYKVTKRGQDVALRCDPISGHVSLYWYRQALGQGPEFLTYFNYEAQQDKSGLPNDRFSAERPEGSISTLTIQRTEQRDSAMYRCASSMSSSYNEQFFGPGTRLTVL.

The genes are TRBV29-1 and TRBJ1-2; maybe TRBD1 (5 bases). The CDR3 covers 13 residues. The germline V and J ends were trimmed by 6 bases and 2 bases, with 13 bases remaining between them. Germline lookup yields CDR1 SQVTM and CDR2 ANQGSEA. The CDR3 DNA reads as TGCAGCGTGCTGGGAGGGGAGAACTATGGCTACACCTTC. Its protein is CSVLGGENYGYTF.

The table lists this clonotype with many counts. The chain links TRBV9 to TRBJ2-3, with D possibly being TRBD1 (5 bases). Deletions cut 4 bases from V and 0 bases from J, with 12 bases between. The CDR3 runs 15 residues. The V gene's germline CDR1 is SGDLS and CDR2 YYNGEE. CDR3 nucleotides: TGTGCCAGCAGCCCCAGGGCTTTTAGCACAGATACGCAGTATTTT. Its translation: CASSPRAFSTDTQYF.

Worth noting for this clonotype: One base away lies a much larger clone, so this may be a sequencing read error. The chain uses TRBV7-3 and TRBJ2-7; 7 nucleotides match TRBD2. In germline, CDR1 is SGHTA, CDR2 FQGTGA. The CDR3 is 16 amino acids. J lost 0 bases, V lost 5 bases, and 10 bases had no gene match. CDR3 in DNA: TGTGCCAGCAGCGGGGGGACTGGCGGGAGCTCCTACGAGCAGTACTTC. It is translated as CASSGGTGGSSYEQYF.

This clonotype occurred a few times. The genes are TRBV29-1 and TRBJ1-2; D gene ambiguous. Germline values: CDR1 SQVTM, CDR2 ANQGSEA. The length of the CDR3 is 12 residues. Between the trimmed V and J ends, which lost 1 base and 6 bases, there was a span of 9 bases. CDR3 bases: TGCAGCGTTGAAGTCCCCGGGGATGGCTACACCTTC. Encoded protein: CSVEVPGDGYTF. Using reference TRBV29-1 and TRBJ1-2 for the parts outside the CDR3, the full variable domain is SAVISQKPSRDICQRGTSLTIQCQVDSQVTMMFWYRQQPGQSLTLIATANQGSEATYESGFVIDKFPISRPNLTFSTLTVSNMSPEDSSIYLCSVEVPGDGYTFGSGTRLTVV.